These 10 T cell receptor beta chains were all obtained from the same sample, sequenced in a study of T cell repertoires in cytomegalovirus infection. Each CDR3 protein is one row after TCRdb ran MiXCR on the reads. The sample lists about 140,000 distinct CDR3 sequences; approximately 5.9% were seen once. Material: PBMCs. These receptor sequences come from a human donor in good health (CMV status not recorded). Some clones in this sample may be carry-over from other donors' samples.

This clonotype was seen once. This chain joins TRBV6-2 or TRBV6-3 and TRBJ2-3, with D uncertain. The germline V gene has CDR1 MNHEY and CDR2 SVGEGT. The CDR3 runs to 15 residues. V lost 6 bases to trimming and J lost 6 bases, with 19 bases between them. The CDR3 region is CASSLILNLPDTQYF. The CDR3 coding sequence is TGTGCCAGCAGCCTAATTCTGAACCTCCCCGATACGCAGTATTTT.

This clonotype was detected ten times or more. The chain recombines TRBV20-1 with TRBJ2-3, with 7 bases lining up with TRBD1. Germline CDR1 DFQATT, CDR2 SNEGSKA (reference sequence). Trimming at V came to 6 bases and at J to 2 bases, leaving 14 bases not matched to a gene. This CDR3 has 16 residues. The CDR3 sequence is CSAPRPGTEYTDTQYF. For the CDR3, the DNA is TGCAGTGCCCCCCGACCCGGGACAGAATACACAGATACGCAGTATTTT.

This clonotype was recorded at least ten times. The gene calls are TRBV7-6 and TRBJ1-1; possibly TRBD1 for D (5 bases). V lost 1 base to trimming and J lost 3 bases, with 9 bases between them. The CDR3 is made up of 14 amino acids. Germline V gives CDR1 SGHVS, CDR2 FNYEAQ. DNA of the CDR3: TGTGCCAGCAGCTTAGGACAGCGATACACTGAAGCTTTCTTT. As protein: CASSLGQRYTEAFF.

This clonotype was observed a few times. This chain links TRBV7-2 with TRBJ1-6; a possible D gene is TRBD1 (5 bases). Germline CDR1 is SGHTA and CDR2 is FQGNSA. This CDR3 contains 19 residues. Trimming shortened V by 2 bases and J by 8 bases, and 25 bases separated the two germline ends. The CDR3 reads CASSLRPPGPRPGDSPLHF. The CDR3 DNA is TGTGCCAGCAGCTTAAGGCCCCCGGGGCCCAGACCCGGGGATTCACCCCTCCACTTT. The entire variable domain, with the rest obtained from reference TRBV7-2 and TRBJ1-6, is as follows: GAGVSQSPSNKVTEKGKDVELRCDPISGHTALYWYRQSLGQGLEFLIYFQGNSAPDKSGLPSDRFSAERTGGSVSTLTIQRTQQEDSAVYLCASSLRPPGPRPGDSPLHFGNGTRLTVT.

This clonotype appeared many times. V and J are TRBV7-2 and TRBJ2-7, with D possibly being TRBD2 (5 bases). Germline-derived CDR1 and CDR2 are SGHTA and FQGNSA. This CDR3 contains 14 residues. V was shortened by 3 bases and J by 1 base, with 10 bases between the two germline ends. CDR3 in DNA: TGTGCCAGCAGCTTTCGTGGGAGATCCTACGAGCAGTACTTC. Translating gives CASSFRGRSYEQYF. Based on the CDR3 plus reference TRBV7-2 and TRBJ2-7, the full variable domain is GAGVSQSPSNKVTEKGKDVELRCDPISGHTALYWYRQSLGQGLEFLIYFQGNSAPDKSGLPSDRFSAERTGGSVSTLTIQRTQQEDSAVYLCASSFRGRSYEQYFGPGTRLTVT.

This clonotype was observed at least ten times. CDR3 coding DNA: TGTGCCAGCAGCTTATACGGTTCCTCCTACGAGCAGTACTTC. Encoded protein: CASSLYGSSYEQYF. This rearrangement joins TRBV7-2 to TRBJ2-7; D remains ambiguous. Trimming stripped 2 bases from V and 0 bases from J, with 8 bases between. CDR3 length: 14 amino acids. Looked up from germline, CDR1 is SGHTA and CDR2 is FQGNSA.

This clonotype was found a few times. The chain employs TRBV19 and TRBJ2-3; D remains unclear. Trimming stripped 9 bases from V and 1 base from J, with 8 bases between. Per germline, CDR1 LNHDA and CDR2 SQIVND (reference sequence). The CDR3 length is 12 residues. Here the CDR3 reads CARPLCTDTQYF. The CDR3 coding sequence is TGTGCCAGACCACTTTGCACAGATACGCAGTATTTT.

The genes are TRBV7-8 and TRBJ1-5; D is perhaps TRBD1 (6 bases). The CDR3 sequence is 17 residues long. Looked up from germline, CDR1 is SGHVS and CDR2 is FQNEAQ. The V end lost 5 bases, the J end lost 0 bases, and 17 bases lay between the germline ends. CDR3 sequence reads: CASSPPADRPSNQPQHF. In DNA form, the CDR3 reads TGTGCCAGCAGCCCGCCGGCAGACAGGCCTAGCAATCAGCCCCAGCATTTT.

Written as DNA, the CDR3 is TGCGCCAGCAGCCAAGACGGCGGGGTTATAACCTACGAGCAGTACTTC. It yields the protein CASSQDGGVITYEQYF. The chain links TRBV4-3 to TRBJ2-7, with a weak D call TRBD2 (6 bases). CDR1 and CDR2 from the germline V gene are LGHNA and YSLEER. V dropped 0 bases and J dropped 2 bases, with 14 bases sitting between them. The CDR3 sequence is 16 residues long.

This chain links TRBV7-6 with TRBJ2-1; no definite D call. V dropped 1 base and J dropped 5 bases, with 9 bases sitting between them. The CDR3 is 14 residues long. Germline V gene data show CDR1 as SGHVS and CDR2 as FNYEAQ. The CDR3 reads CASSLGHLNNEQFF. The CDR3 bases are TGTGCCAGCAGCTTAGGCCACTTAAACAATGAGCAGTTCTTC.